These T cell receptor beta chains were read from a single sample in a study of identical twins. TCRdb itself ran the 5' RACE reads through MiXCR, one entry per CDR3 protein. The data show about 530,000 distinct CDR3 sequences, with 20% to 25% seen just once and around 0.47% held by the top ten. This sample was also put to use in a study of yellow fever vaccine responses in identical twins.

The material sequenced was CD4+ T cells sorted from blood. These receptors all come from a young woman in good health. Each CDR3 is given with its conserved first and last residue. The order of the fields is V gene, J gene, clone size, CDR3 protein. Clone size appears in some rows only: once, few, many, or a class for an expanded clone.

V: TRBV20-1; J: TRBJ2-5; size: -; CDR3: CSAGRGTSGGIQETQYF
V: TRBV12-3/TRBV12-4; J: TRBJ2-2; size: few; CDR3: CASSLLGIFGTGELFF
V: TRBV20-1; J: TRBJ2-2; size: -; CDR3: CSANTGGNTGELFF
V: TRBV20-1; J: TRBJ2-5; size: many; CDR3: CSVYVAALGTQYF
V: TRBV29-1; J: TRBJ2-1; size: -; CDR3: CSVAGGPESNEQFF
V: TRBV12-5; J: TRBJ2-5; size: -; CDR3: CASGLGGQETQYF
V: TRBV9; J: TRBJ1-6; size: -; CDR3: CASSTLPGPNSPLHF
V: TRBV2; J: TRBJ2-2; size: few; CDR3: CASSVEGPNTGELFF
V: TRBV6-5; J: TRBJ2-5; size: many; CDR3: CASSYGTGLTETQYF
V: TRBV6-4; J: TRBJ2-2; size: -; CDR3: CASSDSVGNTGELFF
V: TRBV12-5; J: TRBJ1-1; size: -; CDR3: CASGLKTGKVNTEAFF
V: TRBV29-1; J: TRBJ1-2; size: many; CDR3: CSVDSNYGYTF
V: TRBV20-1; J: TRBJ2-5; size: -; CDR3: CSAAREVPETQYF
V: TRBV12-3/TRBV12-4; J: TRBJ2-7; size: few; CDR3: CASSLALASGEQYF
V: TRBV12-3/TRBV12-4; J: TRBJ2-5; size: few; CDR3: CASGKGLVPQTQYF
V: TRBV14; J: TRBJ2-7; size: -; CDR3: CASSQVWGGIYEQYF
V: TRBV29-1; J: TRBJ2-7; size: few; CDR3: CSVTIPGLGDEQYF
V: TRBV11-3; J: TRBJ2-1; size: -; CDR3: CASSLDGTSDYNEQFF
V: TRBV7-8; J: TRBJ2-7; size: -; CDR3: CASSLKTGPFYEQYF
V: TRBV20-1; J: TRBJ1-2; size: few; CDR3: CSAEEQGNYGYTF
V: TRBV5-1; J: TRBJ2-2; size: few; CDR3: CASSFGWTNTGELFF
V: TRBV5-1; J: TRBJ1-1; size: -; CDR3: CASSLAPQGVNTEAFF
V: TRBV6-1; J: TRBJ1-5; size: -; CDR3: CASRGVQGWNQPQHF
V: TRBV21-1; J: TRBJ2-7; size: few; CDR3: CASSKVFHRDTYEQYF
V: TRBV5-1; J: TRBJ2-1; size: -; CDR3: CASSFGLAGLVNEQFF
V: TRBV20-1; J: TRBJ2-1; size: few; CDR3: CSARETGFLSNEQFF
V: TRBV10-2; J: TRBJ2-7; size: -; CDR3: CASSEAAGTSEQYF
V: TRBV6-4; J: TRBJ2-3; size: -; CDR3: CASSDEGGIDTQYF
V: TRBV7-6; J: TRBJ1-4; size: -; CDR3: CASSLYSRQDEKLFF
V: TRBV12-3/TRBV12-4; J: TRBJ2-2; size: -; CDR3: CASSLMGPLTGELFF
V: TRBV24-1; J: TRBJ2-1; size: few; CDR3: CATRLSGTSGAGEQFF
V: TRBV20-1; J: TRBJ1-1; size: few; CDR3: CSARDQGNMNTEAFF
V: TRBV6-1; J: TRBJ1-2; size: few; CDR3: CASSGTSNYGYTF